This record covers a single T cell receptor (beta chain). These data originate in a study of blood T cell repertoires in COVID-19. The CDR3 has 17 residues. Germline V gene sequence: CDR1 LGHNA, CDR2 YSLEER. The V and J ends lost 4 bases and 4 bases, in that order; junction bases with no gene match: 10. Clones were read by immunoSEQ multiplex PCR, and TCRdb kept only the in-frame ones, dropping some. The repertoire holds roughly 400,000 clones, with around nine tenths as singletons. Enrollees, about 18 to 89 years old, lived in some 24 US areas. Cohort assignment relied on participant-reported clinical history.

The receptor was isolated from a woman aged 18-35 years who had been exposed to COVID-19. The V call is TRBV4-3, the J call TRBJ1-4; 9 bases line up with TRBD1. Sequenced material: PBMCs or T cells enriched from blood (not recorded which). CDR3 residues: CASSRDLTGGLNEKLFF. The CDR3, as DNA: TGCGCCAGCAGCCGAGACTTAACAGGGGGCCTTAATGAAAAACTGTTTTTT.